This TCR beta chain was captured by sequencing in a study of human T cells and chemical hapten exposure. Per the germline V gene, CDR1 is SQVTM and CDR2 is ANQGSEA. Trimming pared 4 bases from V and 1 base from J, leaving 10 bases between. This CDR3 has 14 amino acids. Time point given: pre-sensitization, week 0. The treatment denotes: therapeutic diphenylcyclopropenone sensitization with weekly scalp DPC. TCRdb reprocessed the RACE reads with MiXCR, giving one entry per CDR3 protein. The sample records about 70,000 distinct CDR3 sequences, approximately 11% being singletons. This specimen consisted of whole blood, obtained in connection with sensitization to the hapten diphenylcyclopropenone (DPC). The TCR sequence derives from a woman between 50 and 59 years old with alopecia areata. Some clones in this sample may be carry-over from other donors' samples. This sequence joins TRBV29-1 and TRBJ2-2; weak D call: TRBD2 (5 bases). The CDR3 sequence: CSVGAAGNTGELFF. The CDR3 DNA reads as TGCAGCGTTGGAGCGGCGGGGAACACCGGGGAGCTGTTTTTT.